This is a list of T cell receptor beta chains from one sample in a study of T cells after yellow fever vaccination. In TCRdb, the 5' RACE reads were re-called with MiXCR into one record per CDR3 protein. The sample has 170,000 or so distinct CDR3 sequences, around 9.3% seen once. This sample comprised CD8+ T cells sorted from PBMCs, obtained 45 days after the yellow fever booster vaccination. The receptors stem from a man between 18 and 35 years old who received the YFV17D yellow fever vaccine. The CDR3 runs from the conserved cysteine through the conserved F or W.

v_call cdr3_aa
TRBV6-2/TRBV6-3 CASSYGRENTEAFF
TRBV2 CASGGRGTDTQYF
TRBV7-8 CASSSSREKVPYSNQPQHF
TRBV29-1 CSATSDANTGELFF
TRBV5-4 CASSLGGPAHNEQFF
TRBV4-2 CASSQTLANTQYF
TRBV7-9 CASSDYRGSTGNTIYF
TRBV29-1 CSVGDGRTGELFF
TRBV19 CASSIGQGSEQYF
TRBV28 CASSLGSNSPLHF
TRBV20-1 CSARRAGKTEAFF
TRBV27 CASSLTTGGEQYF
TRBV12-3/TRBV12-4 CASGIAYEQYF
TRBV4-1 CASSQGEGASGNTIYF
TRBV30 CAWSSAKEQFF
TRBV29-1 CSVALTSGGSNEQFF
TRBV20-1 CSVSVVSSGNTDTQYF
TRBV7-9 CASRAIGTVYGYTF
TRBV6-5 CASSYSAGAQETQYF
TRBV9 CASSLRQGPNTGELFF
TRBV5-1 CASSYRDTNYEQYF
TRBV6-5 CATGYAGDEQFF
TRBV4-1 CASSPQLEGYEQYF
TRBV7-2 CASSLGRGRGAYNSPLHF
TRBV11-2 CASSSQPTGLVGPQETQYF
TRBV11-3 CASSGQGLSGANVLTF
TRBV19 CASSIDGAEAFF
TRBV28 CASSLGTSGAHYNEQFF
TRBV19 CASSPPGNTQYF
TRBV14 CASSQLGRNKDEQFF